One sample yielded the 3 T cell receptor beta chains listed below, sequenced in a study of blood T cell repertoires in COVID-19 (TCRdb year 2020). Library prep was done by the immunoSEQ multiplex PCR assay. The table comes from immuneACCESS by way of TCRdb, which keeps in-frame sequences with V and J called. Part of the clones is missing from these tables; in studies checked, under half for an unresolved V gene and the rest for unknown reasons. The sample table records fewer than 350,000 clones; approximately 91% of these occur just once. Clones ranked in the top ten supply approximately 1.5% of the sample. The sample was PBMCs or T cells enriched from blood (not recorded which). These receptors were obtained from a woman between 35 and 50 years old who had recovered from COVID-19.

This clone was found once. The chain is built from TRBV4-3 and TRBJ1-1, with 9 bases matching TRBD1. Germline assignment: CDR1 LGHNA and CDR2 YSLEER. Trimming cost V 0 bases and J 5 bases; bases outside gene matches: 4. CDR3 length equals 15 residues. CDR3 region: CASSQETGGGTEAFF. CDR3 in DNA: TGCGCCAGCAGCCAAGAGACAGGGGGAGGGACTGAAGCTTTCTTT.

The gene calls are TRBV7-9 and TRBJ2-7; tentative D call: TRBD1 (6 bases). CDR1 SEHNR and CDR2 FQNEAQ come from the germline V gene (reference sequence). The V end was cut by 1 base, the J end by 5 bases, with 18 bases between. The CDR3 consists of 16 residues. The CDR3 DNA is TGTGCCAGCAGCTTAGAGACAGGTGGTTCTTCGGACGAGCAGTACTTC. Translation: CASSLETGGSSDEQYF.

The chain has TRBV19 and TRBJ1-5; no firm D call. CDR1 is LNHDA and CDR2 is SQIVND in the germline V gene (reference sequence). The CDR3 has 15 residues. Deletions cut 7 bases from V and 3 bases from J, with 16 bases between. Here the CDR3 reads CASTRRAGNNQPQHF. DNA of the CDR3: TGTGCCAGTACCCGTAGGGCCGGGAACAATCAGCCCCAGCATTTT.